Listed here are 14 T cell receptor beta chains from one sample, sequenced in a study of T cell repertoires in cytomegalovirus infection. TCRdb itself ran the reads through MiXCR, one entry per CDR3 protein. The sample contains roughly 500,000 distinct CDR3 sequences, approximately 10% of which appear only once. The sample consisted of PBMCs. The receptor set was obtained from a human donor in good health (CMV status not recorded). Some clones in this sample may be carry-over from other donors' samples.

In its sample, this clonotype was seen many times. CDR3 DNA sequence: TGTGCCACCGGGGCAGGGGGCATGCAGCCCCAGCATTTT. Its translation: CATGAGGMQPQHF. This chain links TRBV6-1 with TRBJ1-5; 8 bases are shared with TRBD1. In germline, CDR1 is MNHNS, CDR2 SASEGT. V gave up 10 bases and J gave up 7 bases; unmatched junction bases: 9. This CDR3 has 13 amino acids.

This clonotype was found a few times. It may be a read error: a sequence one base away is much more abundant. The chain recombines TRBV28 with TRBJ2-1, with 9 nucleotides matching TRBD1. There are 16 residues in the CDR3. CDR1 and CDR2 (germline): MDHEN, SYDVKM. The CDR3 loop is CASSPPSGQGYNEQLF. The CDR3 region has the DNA TGTGCCAGCAGTCCACCCTCCGGACAGGGGTACAATGAGCAGTTGTTC.

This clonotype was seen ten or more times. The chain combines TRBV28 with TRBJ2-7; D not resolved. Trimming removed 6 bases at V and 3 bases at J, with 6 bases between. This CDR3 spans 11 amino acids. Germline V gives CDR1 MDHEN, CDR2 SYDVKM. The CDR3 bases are TGTGCCAGCAGGAAACGCTACGAGCAGTACTTC. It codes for CASRKRYEQYF.

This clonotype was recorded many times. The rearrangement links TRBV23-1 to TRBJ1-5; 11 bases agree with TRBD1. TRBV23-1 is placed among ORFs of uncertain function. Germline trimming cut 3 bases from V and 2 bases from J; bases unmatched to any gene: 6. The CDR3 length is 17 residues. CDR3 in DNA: TGCGCCAGCAGTCATTCCCCGGGACAGGGGGGCAATCAGCCCCAGCATTTT. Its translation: CASSHSPGQGGNQPQHF.

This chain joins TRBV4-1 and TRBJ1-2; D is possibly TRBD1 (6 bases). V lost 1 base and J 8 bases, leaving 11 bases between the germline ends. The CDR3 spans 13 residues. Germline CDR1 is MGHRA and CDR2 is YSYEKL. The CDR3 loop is CASSQGLGGGYTF. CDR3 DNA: TGCGCCAGCAGCCAAGGTCTCGGGGGCGGCTACACCTTC.

The CDR3 region has the DNA TGTGCCAGCAGCCCCGCGGCGCTAGCGGGGACCTACGAGCAGTACTTC. Translating gives CASSPAALAGTYEQYF. The rearrangement links TRBV14 to TRBJ2-7; TRBD2 matches 9 bases. CDR1 SGHDN and CDR2 FVKESK come from the germline V gene. The CDR3 is made up of 16 amino acids. V shed 4 bases, J shed 2 bases, and the junction held 9 bases outside the gene matches.

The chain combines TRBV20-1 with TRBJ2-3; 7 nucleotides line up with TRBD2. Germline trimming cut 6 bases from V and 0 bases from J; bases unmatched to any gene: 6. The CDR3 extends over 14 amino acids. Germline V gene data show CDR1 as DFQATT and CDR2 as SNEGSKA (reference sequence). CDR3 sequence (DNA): TGCAGTGCAAAACTAGCGAGTAGCACAGATACGCAGTATTTT. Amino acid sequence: CSAKLASSTDTQYF.

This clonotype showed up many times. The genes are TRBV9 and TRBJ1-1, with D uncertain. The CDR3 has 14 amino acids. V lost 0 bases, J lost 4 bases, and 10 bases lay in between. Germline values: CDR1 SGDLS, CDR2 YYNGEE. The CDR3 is CASSVGLASTEAFF. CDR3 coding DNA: TGTGCCAGCAGCGTAGGGCTGGCGAGCACTGAAGCTTTCTTT.

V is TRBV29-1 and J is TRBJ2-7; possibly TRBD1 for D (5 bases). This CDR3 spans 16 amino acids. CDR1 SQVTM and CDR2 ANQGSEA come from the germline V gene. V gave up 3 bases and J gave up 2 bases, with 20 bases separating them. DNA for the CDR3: TGCAGCGTTGAGGTAGGCCAGGGATCTGTGCCCTACGAGCAGTACTTC. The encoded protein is CSVEVGQGSVPYEQYF.

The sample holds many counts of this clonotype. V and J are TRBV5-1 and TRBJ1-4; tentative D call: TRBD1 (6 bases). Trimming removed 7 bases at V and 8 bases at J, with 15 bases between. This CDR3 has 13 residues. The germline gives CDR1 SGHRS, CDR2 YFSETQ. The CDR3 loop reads CASRPGEREKLFF. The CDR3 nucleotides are TGCGCCAGCCGCCCAGGGGAGCGGGAAAAACTGTTTTTT.

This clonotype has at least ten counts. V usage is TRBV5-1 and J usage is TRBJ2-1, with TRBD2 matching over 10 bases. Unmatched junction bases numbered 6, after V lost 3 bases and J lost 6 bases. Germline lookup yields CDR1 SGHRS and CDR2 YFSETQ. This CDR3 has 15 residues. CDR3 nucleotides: TGCGCCAGCAGCTCCGCCGGGACTAGCGTCAATGAGCAGTTCTTC. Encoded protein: CASSSAGTSVNEQFF.

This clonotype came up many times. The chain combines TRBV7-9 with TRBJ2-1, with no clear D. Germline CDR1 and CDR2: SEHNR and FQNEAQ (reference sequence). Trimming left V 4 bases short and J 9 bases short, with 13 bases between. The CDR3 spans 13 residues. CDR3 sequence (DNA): TGTGCCAGCAGCTCGACTTTGGTGGGTGAGCAGTTCTTC. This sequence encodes CASSSTLVGEQFF.

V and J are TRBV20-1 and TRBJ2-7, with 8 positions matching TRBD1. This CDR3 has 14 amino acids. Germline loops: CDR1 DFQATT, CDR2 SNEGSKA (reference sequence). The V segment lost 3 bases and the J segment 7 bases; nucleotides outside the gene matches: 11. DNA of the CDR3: TGCAGTGCTAGCCTTGGGGGGACAGGTTCGGAGCAGTACTTC. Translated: CSASLGGTGSEQYF.

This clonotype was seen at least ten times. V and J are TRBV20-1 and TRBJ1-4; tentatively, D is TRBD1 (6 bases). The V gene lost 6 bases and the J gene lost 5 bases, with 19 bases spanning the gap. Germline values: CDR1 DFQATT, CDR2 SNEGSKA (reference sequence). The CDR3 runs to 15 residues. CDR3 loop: CSAKLFRGSNEKLFF. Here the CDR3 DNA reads TGCAGTGCCAAACTATTCAGGGGATCGAATGAAAAACTGTTTTTT.